The present T cell receptor (beta chain) was sequenced within a study of regulatory T cells in long-lasting Graves disease. The germline CDR1 and CDR2 sequences are SGHRS and YFSETQ. The CDR3 is 14 residues long. V shed 0 bases and J shed 2 bases, with 6 bases lying between them. This clonotype was counted at least ten times. The antigen is undetermined. Stated time point: newly diagnosed GD, antithyroid drugs for less than 3 months. Scientists built the TCR library using RNA that was extracted from PBMCs. Regarding the study as a whole: Persistent cases favored TRBV28, TRBJ1-2 and TRBJ2-5.

Through Arm-PCR of CDR3 regions and iRepertoire HTBI primers, TCR beta libraries were built. TCRdb recomputed calls from the multiplex PCR reads with MiXCR, one row per CDR3 protein. Of 400,000 to 500,000 distinct CDR3 sequences listed, around 15% are singletons. These same records also appear under a second study, on T cells in Graves' hyperthyroidism and ophthalmopathy. This second report adds: Researchers barred patients who had uncontrolled infection, other autoimmune disease, pregnancy or lactation. The study used the HTBI primer set for a first-round RT-PCR of the TCR CDR3.

The chain couples TRBV5-1 to TRBJ2-1; possible D gene TRBD1, 5 bases. This receptor was taken from a woman in her forties or fifties with Graves disease. Sequencing was performed on peripheral blood mononuclear cells (PBMCs), taken at new diagnosis, from a patient treated with antithyroid drugs. The DNA for the CDR3 is TGCGCCAGCAGCTTGGACAGGCCCTACAATGAGCAGTTCTTC. Amino acids: CASSLDRPYNEQFF.